This T cell receptor beta chain was obtained from a study of control samples from healthy donors and cancer patients. CDR3 length: 16 amino acids. Trimming removed 0 bases from V and 2 bases from J; junction bases left unmatched: 5. The germline CDR1 and CDR2 sequences are SGHNT and YYREEE (reference sequence). The table came from immunoSEQ multiplex PCR; TCRdb's copy has only in-frame clones and leaves some out. The sample includes around 97,000 clones, more than 85% seen only once; the top ten take about a fifth. The receptor comes from a man aged 60 to 69 with lung cancer. The chain links TRBV5-4 to TRBJ2-1; 7 nucleotides align to TRBD2. The sequenced sample consisted of PBMCs. The CDR3 coding sequence is TGTGCCAGCAGCTTGGCCTCCGCGGGGGCCTACAATGAGCAGTTCTTC. Translated, it gives CASSLASAGAYNEQFF.